One sample yielded the 32 T cell receptor beta chains listed below, sequenced in a study of vaccination and CD4 T cells after COVID-19. The antigens of these receptors remain unknown. Cultured CD4+ T cells had their DNA profiled by the Oncomine TCR Beta short-read assay. MiXCR, applied by TCRdb to the PCR reads, yields one record per CDR3 protein. The sample shows about 12,000 distinct CDR3 sequences, roughly 60% of them seen only once. This sample's treatment: roughly 10-day PBMC culture with coronavirus spike peptide pools or control peptides (ViraFEST assay). The specimen was CD4+ T cells from blood, cultured in vitro. These receptors were collected from a human donor who had recovered from COVID-19.

The J gene is TRBJ2-1, the V gene TRBV20-1; D might be TRBD2 (5 bases). Trimming removed 6 bases at V and 10 bases at J, with 28 bases between. The CDR3 runs 16 residues. Per germline, CDR1 DFQATT and CDR2 SNEGSKA (reference sequence). In DNA form, the CDR3 reads TGCAGTGCCCAGGATTTATCCCGGGGTTTTAGGAGGGAGCAGTTCTTC. Translation: CSAQDLSRGFRREQFF.

This chain joins TRBV20-1 and TRBJ1-1; D might be TRBD1 (6 bases). In germline, CDR1 is DFQATT, CDR2 SNEGSKA (reference sequence). V lost 6 bases to trimming and J lost 3 bases, with 14 bases between them. The CDR3 runs 13 residues. The chain's CDR3 is CSASGGMDTEAFF. As DNA, the CDR3 is TGCAGTGCCAGCGGGGGCATGGACACTGAAGCTTTCTTT.

The V gene is TRBV7-8, the J gene TRBJ2-1; a weak D match, TRBD2 (6 bases). The CDR3 covers 16 residues. V lost 4 bases, J lost 5 bases, and 18 bases lay in between. Germline V gene sequence: CDR1 SGHVS, CDR2 FQNEAQ. The CDR3 loop is CASSSNRDFVNNEQFF. CDR3 DNA sequence: TGTGCCAGCAGCTCAAACCGGGACTTTGTGAACAATGAGCAGTTCTTC. The full variable domain, its missing parts supplied by reference TRBV7-8 and TRBJ2-1, is GAGVSQSPRYKVAKRGQDVALRCDPISGHVSLFWYQQALGQGPEFLTYFQNEAQLDKSGLPSDRFFAERPEGSVSTLKIQRTQQEDSAVYLCASSSNRDFVNNEQFFGPGTRLTVL.

V and J are TRBV28 and TRBJ2-7; D unclear. V gave up 1 base and J gave up 4 bases, with 8 bases separating them. CDR3 size: 13 residues. The germline V gene has CDR1 MDHEN and CDR2 SYDVKM. This CDR3 reads CASSLLRLYEQYF. The DNA of the CDR3 is TGTGCCAGCAGTTTATTACGTTTATACGAGCAGTACTTC. Full variable domain (outside the CDR3, taken from reference TRBV28 and TRBJ2-7): DVKVTQSSRYLVKRTGEKVFLECVQDMDHENMFWYRQDPGLGLRLIYFSYDVKMKEKGDIPEGYSVSREKKERFSLILESASTNQTSMYLCASSLLRLYEQYFGPGTRLTVT.

The CDR3 DNA reads TGCGCCAGCAGTATCGGACAGGGCGATCAGCCCCAGCATTTT. Protein sequence: CASSIGQGDQPQHF. The genes are TRBV5-1 and TRBJ1-5; TRBD1 matches at 8 bases. The germline CDR1 and CDR2 sequences are SGHRS and YFSETQ. CDR3 size: 14 residues. V lost 5 bases and J lost 5; bases outside the gene matches: 6.

The chain employs TRBV14 and TRBJ2-3, with 7 bases matching TRBD2. The CDR3 has 17 residues. V lost 2 bases, J lost 2 bases, and 10 bases stayed unmatched. Germline lookup yields CDR1 SGHDN and CDR2 FVKESK. The CDR3 reads CASSQQSRGSFTDTQYF. The CDR3 DNA follows: TGTGCCAGCAGCCAACAGAGTCGCGGGAGTTTCACAGATACGCAGTATTTT.

The chain joins TRBV20-1 to TRBJ2-7; 7 bases agree with TRBD2. The V gene end was trimmed by 5 bases and the J gene end by 3 bases; junction bases not matched to a gene: 1. The CDR3 loop spans 11 amino acids. Looked up from germline, CDR1 is DFQATT and CDR2 is SNEGSKA (reference sequence). CDR3 residues: CSAGGDYEQYF. Written as DNA, the CDR3 is TGCAGTGCTGGGGGGGACTACGAGCAGTACTTC.

Comments on this clonotype: Relative to the germline gene, one junction end is altered; a read error may explain this. The J gene is TRBJ2-1, the V gene TRBV7-9; maybe TRBD2 (6 bases). Per germline, CDR1 SEHNR and CDR2 FQNEAQ (reference sequence). The CDR3 runs to 12 residues. The CDR3 nucleotides read TGTGCCAGCAGCTTGGTAACGGGAGCTTCAATCTTC. The encoded protein is CASSLVTGASIF. Full variable domain (outside the CDR3, taken from reference TRBV7-9 and TRBJ2-1): DTGVSQNPRHKITKRGQNVTFRCDPISEHNRLYWYRQTLGQGPEFLTYFQNEAQLEKSRLLSDRFSAERPKGSFSTLEIQRTEQGDSAMYLCASSLVTGASIFGPGTRLTVL.

This chain joins TRBV7-8 and TRBJ1-4; D possibly corresponds to TRBD1 (5 bases). V was cut by 7 bases and J by 7 bases, with 19 bases left in between. CDR3 size: 15 residues. CDR1 SGHVS and CDR2 FQNEAQ come from the germline V gene. The CDR3 loop reads CASTRSSGTGEKLFF. CDR3 DNA: TGTGCCAGCACCCGCTCATCAGGGACGGGTGAAAAACTGTTTTTT.

This clonotype was seen a few times. The chain has TRBV6-1 and TRBJ2-7; 7 nucleotides agree with TRBD1. V trimming: 6 bases; J trimming: 5 bases; junction bases outside the gene matches: 4. CDR3 length: 12 amino acids. Germline CDR1 is MNHNS and CDR2 is SASEGT. The CDR3 coding sequence is TGTGCCAGCAGCGGGACAGTGGACGAGCAGTACTTC. Its translation is CASSGTVDEQYF.

The gene calls are TRBV9 and TRBJ2-5, with D hard to call. The V end lost 0 bases, the J end lost 5 bases, and 17 bases lay between the germline ends. Germline loops: CDR1 SGDLS, CDR2 YYNGEE. There are 16 residues in the CDR3. The CDR3 reads CASSVGPFTAVETQYF. CDR3 nucleotides: TGTGCCAGCAGCGTAGGACCTTTTACAGCCGTTGAGACCCAGTACTTC. The full variable domain, with the rest looked up from reference TRBV9 and TRBJ2-5, is DSGVTQTPKHLITATGQRVTLRCSPRSGDLSVYWYQQSLDQGLQFLIQYYNGEERAKGNILERFSAQQFPDLHSELNLSSLELGDSALYFCASSVGPFTAVETQYFGPGTRLLVL.

This clonotype was detected a few times. This chain connects TRBV4-3 to TRBJ2-3, with D unresolved. This CDR3 contains 14 residues. CDR1 and CDR2 (germline): LGHNA, YSLEER. The V and J ends lost 0 bases and 1 base respectively, with 5 bases between them. The CDR3 loop is CASSQDRGTDTQYF. The CDR3 DNA reads as TGCGCCAGCAGCCAAGATCGGGGCACAGATACGCAGTATTTT.

The rearrangement links TRBV27 to TRBJ1-6; weak D call: TRBD1 (5 bases). Germline V lookup: CDR1 MNHEY, CDR2 SMNVEV (reference sequence). Trimming shortened V by 3 bases and J by 12 bases, and 9 bases separated the two germline ends. This CDR3 region has 12 residues. The CDR3 nucleotides read TGTGCCAGCAGTTTCGCAGGGCAACCCCTCCACTTT. Protein product: CASSFAGQPLHF.

The chain joins TRBV6-1 to TRBJ2-5; weak D call: TRBD1 (6 bases). V lost 5 bases to trimming and J lost 5 bases, with 21 bases between them. The CDR3 extends over 16 amino acids. The V gene's germline CDR1 is MNHNS and CDR2 SASEGT. CDR3 region: CASSKLQGPRRETQYF. The CDR3 region has the DNA TGTGCCAGCAGTAAACTACAGGGACCAAGGAGGGAGACCCAGTACTTC.

The V call is TRBV4-1, the J call TRBJ2-1; 10 bases map to TRBD2. This CDR3 region has 18 residues. Trimming at V came to 1 base and at J to 8 bases, leaving 14 bases not matched to a gene. CDR1 MGHRA and CDR2 YSYEKL come from the germline V gene. The CDR3 DNA reads as TGCGCCAGCAGCCAAGCAGGACTATTAAGCGGGGGGGCCGATGAGCAGTTCTTC. It translates to CASSQAGLLSGGADEQFF.

The rearrangement joins TRBV5-1 to TRBJ2-7; D is undetermined. Trimming pared 0 bases from V and 2 bases from J, leaving 9 bases between. CDR1 SGHRS and CDR2 YFSETQ come from the germline V gene. The CDR3 has 14 amino acids. The CDR3 reads CASSLGGRTYEQYF. The CDR3 nucleotides are TGCGCCAGCAGCTTGGGCGGCAGAACCTACGAGCAGTACTTC.

The chain combines TRBV19 with TRBJ1-1; 9 nucleotides align to TRBD1. Germline V gives CDR1 LNHDA, CDR2 SQIVND (reference sequence). With 7 bases clipped from V and 6 bases from J, the junction kept 12 bases outside the gene matches. There are 15 residues in the CDR3. CDR3 sequence (DNA): TGTGCCAGTACCGCCCACGAACAGGGGGCGTCTGAAGCTTTCTTT. It encodes CASTAHEQGASEAFF.

The gene calls are TRBV4-3 and TRBJ1-2, with TRBD1 as a possible D gene (5 bases). Trimming left V 0 bases short and J 7 bases short, with 6 bases between. Germline V gene sequence: CDR1 LGHNA, CDR2 YSLEER. CDR3 length: 12 amino acids. CDR3 nucleotides: TGCGCCAGCAGCCAAGATGGGGGTGGCTACACCTTC. It yields the protein CASSQDGGGYTF.

The chain has TRBV7-7 and TRBJ2-5; 9 bases are a match to TRBD2. This CDR3 has 13 residues. CDR1 and CDR2 from the germline V gene are SSHAT and FNYEAQ (reference sequence). CDR3 residues: CASSTSGKETQYF. The CDR3 DNA follows: TGTGCTAGCTCGACTAGCGGCAAAGAGACCCAGTACTTC.

This rearrangement joins TRBV6-1 to TRBJ1-1, with a tentative D call TRBD1 (5 bases). V dropped 4 bases and J dropped 4 bases, with 13 bases sitting between them. The CDR3 spans 14 residues. Germline V gives CDR1 MNHNS, CDR2 SASEGT. CDR3 DNA sequence: TGTGCCAGCAGTGCCGCGGGGGGGTTCACTGAAGCTTTCTTT. Translating it yields CASSAAGGFTEAFF.

This clonotype has just a few counts. V gene TRBV7-3 combines with J gene TRBJ2-3; 9 bases match TRBD2. The CDR3 has 15 amino acids. Trimming took 1 base from V and 6 from J; bases not matched to a gene: 5. The germline CDR1 and CDR2 sequences are SGHTA and FQGTGA. CDR3 in DNA: TGTGCCAGCAGCTTAAGCGGGGGGGATTTTGATACGCAGTATTTT. Amino acids: CASSLSGGDFDTQYF.

The chain has TRBV7-9 and TRBJ1-3, with D perhaps TRBD1 (6 bases). The CDR3 loop spans 16 amino acids. V gave up 3 bases and J gave up 0 bases, with 12 bases separating them. From germline, CDR1 is SEHNR and CDR2 FQNEAQ (reference sequence). The CDR3 bases are TGTGCCAGCAGCTTTCTAGGGGGTGACTCTGGAAACACCATATATTTT. Translation gives CASSFLGGDSGNTIYF. The whole variable domain, remainder taken from reference TRBV7-9 and TRBJ1-3, is DTGVSQNPRHKITKRGQNVTFRCDPISEHNRLYWYRQTLGQGPEFLTYFQNEAQLEKSRLLSDRFSAERPKGSFSTLEIQRTEQGDSAMYLCASSFLGGDSGNTIYFGEGSWLTVV.

The chain's CDR3 is CAVLSGNLGEQFF. The CDR3 coding sequence is TGTGCCGTCCTTAGCGGGAACCTTGGTGAGCAGTTCTTC. This chain uses TRBV6-2 or TRBV6-3 with TRBJ2-1, with 8 bases fitting TRBD2. The trim removed 11 bases at V and 9 bases at J, leaving 12 bases unmatched. Germline values: CDR1 MNHEY, CDR2 SVGEGT. This CDR3 comprises 13 residues.

The chain has TRBV2 and TRBJ2-1; D gene unclear. This CDR3 comprises 13 residues. The V gene's germline CDR1 is SNHLY and CDR2 FYNNEI. Trimming removed 3 bases from V and 5 bases from J, with 8 bases in between. The CDR3 sequence: CASSDNGDNEQFF. CDR3 bases: TGTGCCAGCAGTGATAATGGGGACAATGAGCAGTTCTTC. The whole variable domain, filled in from reference TRBV2 and TRBJ2-1, reads EPEVTQTPSHQVTQMGQEVILRCVPISNHLYFYWYRQILGQKVEFLVSFYNNEISEKSEIFDDQFSVERPDGSNFTLKIRSTKLEDSAMYFCASSDNGDNEQFFGPGTRLTVL.

The chain is built from TRBV7-9 and TRBJ1-1; TRBD1 might be the D (6 bases). The CDR3 covers 13 residues. Germline V lookup: CDR1 SEHNR, CDR2 FQNEAQ (reference sequence). The V gene lost 5 bases and the J gene lost 6 bases, with 13 bases spanning the gap. CDR3 sequence reads: CASSPTGRAEAFF. CDR3 DNA: TGTGCCAGCAGCCCCACAGGGAGGGCTGAAGCTTTCTTT.

This chain joins TRBV6-1 and TRBJ1-1, with no clear D. The CDR3 has 11 amino acids. CDR1 and CDR2 from the germline V gene are MNHNS and SASEGT. V shed 7 bases and J shed 5 bases, with 8 bases lying between them. For the CDR3, the DNA is TGTGCCAGCAAAAAAGGGACTGAAGCTTTCTTT. Residues: CASKKGTEAFF.

V usage is TRBV6-1 and J usage is TRBJ2-3, with 8 bases aligning to TRBD1. The germline V gene has CDR1 MNHNS and CDR2 SASEGT. The CDR3 totals 14 residues. J gave up 1 base and V 5 bases, and 2 bases lay outside the gene matches. CDR3 sequence reads: CASSMDRGTDTQYF. As DNA, the CDR3 is TGTGCCAGCAGTATGGACAGGGGCACAGATACGCAGTATTTT.

V is TRBV4-3 and J is TRBJ2-7, with 7 bases matching TRBD1. The V segment lost 3 bases and the J segment 3 bases; nucleotides outside the gene matches: 5. The CDR3 sequence is 14 residues long. Germline-derived CDR1 and CDR2 are LGHNA and YSLEER. Here the CDR3 DNA reads TGCGCCAGCAGCCATAGACAGGGAGTCTACGAGCAGTACTTC. Translation gives CASSHRQGVYEQYF.

This clonotype was observed a handful of times. This sequence joins TRBV7-2 and TRBJ1-2; TRBD1 aligns across 11 bases. The CDR3 has 15 residues. Germline values: CDR1 SGHTA, CDR2 FQGNSA. V shed 5 bases, J shed 4 bases, and the junction held 6 bases outside the gene matches. CDR3 in amino acids: CASSARTGGFYGYTF. In nucleotides, the CDR3 is TGTGCCAGCAGCGCCCGGACAGGGGGCTTCTATGGCTACACCTTC. Full variable domain (missing parts from reference TRBV7-2 and TRBJ1-2): GAGVSQSPSNKVTEKGKDVELRCDPISGHTALYWYRQSLGQGLEFLIYFQGNSAPDKSGLPSDRFSAERTGGSVSTLTIQRTQQEDSAVYLCASSARTGGFYGYTFGSGTRLTVV.

The chain is built from TRBV20-1 and TRBJ1-1; D is ambiguous. Trimming removed 1 base at V and 4 bases at J, with 10 bases between. The CDR3 runs to 13 residues. Germline CDR1 and CDR2: DFQATT and SNEGSKA (reference sequence). CDR3 nucleotide sequence: TGCAGTGCTAGAGCTTACGCGGGCACTGAAGCTTTCTTT. This translates into CSARAYAGTEAFF.

This clonotype has just a few counts. The chain joins TRBV27 to TRBJ1-2, with a weak D call TRBD1 (5 bases). This CDR3 contains 14 residues. V shed 2 bases and J shed 4 bases, with 11 bases lying between them. Germline CDR1 MNHEY, CDR2 SMNVEV (reference sequence). As DNA, the CDR3 is TGTGCCAGCAGTTTAGGGAGGGGAGCCTATGGCTACACCTTC. Translation: CASSLGRGAYGYTF.

CDR3 sequence (DNA): TGTGCCAGCAGACGTACGGTACAGGCGTACCAAGAGACCCAGTACTTC. It codes for CASRRTVQAYQETQYF. The genes are TRBV6-2 or TRBV6-3 and TRBJ2-5; maybe TRBD1 (5 bases). Trimming left V 6 bases short and J 0 bases short, with 17 bases between. Germline CDR1 MNHEY, CDR2 SVGEGT. There are 16 residues in the CDR3.